This T cell receptor beta chain comes out of a study of Ad26.COV2.S vaccination and SARS-CoV-2 variants. Deletions cut 5 bases from V and 3 bases from J, with 8 bases between. The CDR3 totals 12 residues. Germline V gene data show CDR1 as SNHLY and CDR2 as FYNNEI. Indicated treatment: about 20 received Ad26.COV2.S at low or high dose, single or two shots; about five received placebo; per-sample allocation not given. The samples date from day 63 after the first vaccine or placebo injection. TCRdb's copy holds only in-frame clones and misses some; the assay was immunoSEQ multiplex PCR. Seen here are a few hundred thousand clones, around nine tenths observed once, and the top ten hold around 3.6%.

The receptor was isolated from a person aged 18-60 years who received the Ad26.COV2.S COVID-19 vaccine or a placebo. The sequencing here drew on peripheral blood, taken in a trial of Ad26.COV2.S vaccine versus placebo. The rearrangement joins TRBV2 to TRBJ2-7; D gene unclear. DNA of the CDR3: TGTGCCAGCAGTAAAGGTCTCTACGAGCAGTACTTC. This codes for CASSKGLYEQYF.